The 30 T cell receptor beta chains below all came from one sample that was sequenced in a study of beta chain features in type 1 diabetes. The entirety of the isolated RNA underwent reverse transcription, so expressed TCRB transcripts were sequenced. Sequencing used immunoSEQ multiplex PCR; TCRdb keeps in-frame clones, though not all of them. The table has 130,000 to 150,000 clones, approximately 9.2% seen once. Sequencing used central memory CD4+ T cells from blood. These receptors came from a man younger than 30 in good health.

This clone was seen more than once but under ten times. The chain uses TRBV11-2 and TRBJ2-5; D perhaps matches TRBD1 (6 bases). V lost 0 bases and J lost 5, with 16 bases in between. This CDR3 spans 16 amino acids. Looked up from germline, CDR1 is SGHAT and CDR2 is FQNNGV. DNA of the CDR3: TGTGCCAGCAGCTTAGATAGAACAGGGCGTTTGGAGACCCAGTACTTC. Translation gives CASSLDRTGRLETQYF.

Concerning this clone itself: At one end, the junction sequence differs from germline, possibly due to a read error. V gene TRBV6-5 combines with J gene TRBJ1-2, with 9 positions matching TRBD1. CDR1 MNHEY and CDR2 SVGAGI come from the germline V gene. The CDR3 is 13 amino acids. CDR3 region: CAISGQGLQGYTF. The CDR3 nucleotides are TGTGCCATCAGTGGACAGGGGCTTCAGGGCTACACCTTC.

This clone came up a few times. J is TRBJ1-6 and V is TRBV9; 10 bases are a match to TRBD1. The trim removed 2 bases at V and 7 bases at J, leaving 9 bases unmatched. Germline CDR1 SGDLS, CDR2 YYNGEE. The CDR3 is 17 residues long. The CDR3 sequence: CASSVTWGQGYNSPLHF. CDR3 coding DNA: TGTGCCAGCAGCGTGACTTGGGGACAGGGGTACAATTCACCCCTCCACTTT. The full variable domain, completed using reference TRBV9 and TRBJ1-6, is DSGVTQTPKHLITATGQRVTLRCSPRSGDLSVYWYQQSLDQGLQFLIQYYNGEERAKGNILERFSAQQFPDLHSELNLSSLELGDSALYFCASSVTWGQGYNSPLHFGNGTRLTVT.

The V gene is TRBV7-9, the J gene TRBJ2-7; D perhaps matches TRBD2 (6 bases). Germline V CDR1 and CDR2: SEHNR, FQNEAQ (reference sequence). V lost 1 base and J 7 bases, leaving 17 bases between the germline ends. This CDR3 region has 15 residues. For the CDR3, the DNA is TGTGCCAGCAGCTTAGGCGACGGAGGGGTAGGGGAGCAGTACTTC. As protein: CASSLGDGGVGEQYF.

This clone was detected only a few times. The chain links TRBV28 to TRBJ1-5; 12 bases match TRBD1. With V trimmed by 6 bases and J by 6 bases, 6 bases remained unmatched. The V gene's germline CDR1 is MDHEN and CDR2 SYDVKM. CDR3 size: 15 residues. CDR3 in DNA: TGTGCCAGCAGCCAGGGACAGGGGGCAACTCAGCCCCAGCATTTT. Translating gives CASSQGQGATQPQHF.

The sample holds a few counts of this clone. The genes are TRBV7-8 and TRBJ1-2, with D possibly TRBD1 on 5 matching bases. This CDR3 region has 14 residues. Trimming pared 2 bases from V and 0 bases from J, leaving 7 bases between. Germline V gene data show CDR1 as SGHVS and CDR2 as FQNEAQ. This chain's CDR3 is CASSLQGSNYGYTF. The CDR3 DNA reads TGTGCCAGCAGCTTACAGGGATCTAACTATGGCTACACCTTC.

This clone was detected a few times. The rearrangement joins TRBV29-1 to TRBJ2-3, with a possible D match to TRBD1 (5 bases). This CDR3 comprises 13 residues. CDR1 and CDR2 (germline): SQVTM, ANQGSEA. V was cut by 4 bases and J by 11 bases, with 19 bases left in between. The CDR3 nucleotides read TGCAGCGTTGTTCTAGTTGCCCTTCAGGGGCAGTATTTT. Protein sequence: CSVVLVALQGQYF.

This rearrangement joins TRBV19 to TRBJ1-1; D is undetermined. Germline V gives CDR1 LNHDA, CDR2 SQIVND (reference sequence). The CDR3 consists of 12 residues. Deletions cut 6 bases from V and 5 bases from J, with 10 bases between. The CDR3 nucleotides read TGTGCCAGTAGAGACCCGGGAACTGAAGCTTTCTTT. It encodes CASRDPGTEAFF.

This clone was picked up a small number of times. The rearrangement links TRBV27 to TRBJ2-3; possible D gene TRBD1, 5 bases. In germline, CDR1 is MNHEY, CDR2 SMNVEV (reference sequence). Deletions cut 5 bases from V and 3 bases from J, with 15 bases between. The CDR3 is made up of 15 amino acids. The CDR3 sequence is CASSRARVGTDTQYF. CDR3 DNA sequence: TGTGCCAGCAGTAGGGCCAGGGTGGGTACAGATACGCAGTATTTT.

Only a few counts were recorded for this clone. This chain joins TRBV6-6 and TRBJ2-1; a weak D match, TRBD2 (5 bases). V was trimmed by 2 bases and J by 2 bases, leaving 7 bases between them. Germline assignment: CDR1 MNHNY and CDR2 SVGAGI (reference sequence). The length of the CDR3 is 14 residues. CDR3 protein: CASSYDGTYNEQFF. CDR3 in DNA: TGTGCCAGCAGTTACGACGGGACCTACAATGAGCAGTTCTTC.

This clone was observed a few times. This sequence joins TRBV9 and TRBJ2-3; D perhaps matches TRBD2 (7 bases). This CDR3 region has 16 residues. The germline V gene encodes CDR1 SGDLS and CDR2 YYNGEE. Between the trimmed V and J ends, which lost 4 bases and 2 bases, there was a span of 17 bases. CDR3 loop: CASSPRGDTVTDTQYF. In DNA form, the CDR3 reads TGTGCCAGCAGCCCTCGGGGGGACACCGTCACAGATACGCAGTATTTT.

This clone was picked up a small number of times. J is TRBJ1-6 and V is TRBV11-2; D remains ambiguous. This CDR3 comprises 19 residues. The V gene's germline CDR1 is SGHAT and CDR2 FQNNGV. V was shortened by 4 bases and J by 0 bases, with 19 bases between the two germline ends. The CDR3 here is CASSSLMSAASSYNSPLHF. CDR3 coding DNA: TGTGCCAGCAGCTCTCTTATGTCGGCGGCGAGCTCCTATAATTCACCCCTCCACTTT.

V gene TRBV2 combines with J gene TRBJ2-3; TRBD1 matches 7 bases. Trimming removed 5 bases from V and 9 bases from J; junction bases left unmatched: 8. From germline, CDR1 is SNHLY and CDR2 FYNNEI. CDR3 length: 13 residues. The CDR3 bases are TGTGCCAGCAGTCCGCAGGGGGAGAAAACGCAGTATTTT. Protein product: CASSPQGEKTQYF.

The rearrangement links TRBV6-1 to TRBJ1-2; 9 bases are shared with TRBD1. From germline, CDR1 is MNHNS and CDR2 SASEGT. Trimming at V came to 4 bases and at J to 2 bases, leaving 8 bases not matched to a gene. This CDR3 has 16 amino acids. Here the CDR3 DNA reads TGTGCCAGCAGTGTGAAGTGGGACAGGGTAAACTATGGCTACACCTTC. It encodes CASSVKWDRVNYGYTF.

This clone appeared a few times. The chain joins TRBV5-1 to TRBJ2-3; 12 bases agree with TRBD2. CDR3 length equals 16 residues. Per the germline V gene, CDR1 is SGHRS and CDR2 is YFSETQ. Germline trimming cut 5 bases from V and 3 bases from J; bases unmatched to any gene: 7. As DNA, the CDR3 is TGCGCCAGCAGTCACCGGCTAGCGGGGGGGACAGATACGCAGTATTTT. This sequence encodes CASSHRLAGGTDTQYF.

The gene calls are TRBV4-2 and TRBJ2-3; D possibly corresponds to TRBD1 (6 bases). V was cut by 0 bases and J by 6 bases, with 16 bases left in between. The CDR3 consists of 16 residues. The germline CDR1 and CDR2 sequences are LGHNA and YNFKEQ. CDR3: CASSQENRAFGDTQYF. As DNA, the CDR3 is TGTGCCAGCAGCCAAGAGAACAGGGCCTTTGGGGATACGCAGTATTTT.

This clone was counted only a few times. This chain connects TRBV7-6 to TRBJ2-3, with 7 bases matching TRBD1. Germline assignment: CDR1 SGHVS and CDR2 FNYEAQ. V lost 5 bases, J lost 5 bases, and 10 bases stayed unmatched. The CDR3 covers 15 residues. The CDR3 DNA reads TGTGCCAGCAGCCGAGACAGGGATTGGGGAGATACGCAGTATTTT. It is translated as CASSRDRDWGDTQYF.

This clone was observed a handful of times. J is TRBJ1-2 and V is TRBV4-1; D unclear. This CDR3 comprises 13 residues. V lost 0 bases and J 4 bases, leaving 6 bases between the germline ends. The germline gives CDR1 MGHRA, CDR2 YSYEKL. The DNA of the CDR3 is TGCGCCAGCAGCCAAGATGGAGGCTATGGCTACACCTTC. It translates to CASSQDGGYGYTF.

This clone was detected a few times. This chain links TRBV6-5 with TRBJ1-3; D not certain. Germline V CDR1 and CDR2: MNHEY, SVGAGI. The CDR3 totals 16 residues. With 2 bases removed from V and 3 bases from J, the gap between germline ends came to 14 bases. The CDR3: CASSYVGGISGNTIYF. CDR3 DNA sequence: TGTGCCAGCAGTTACGTGGGCGGGATAAGTGGAAACACCATATATTTT.

The sample holds a few counts of this clone. The chain joins TRBV9 to TRBJ2-7, with 7 bases fitting TRBD2. The CDR3 covers 14 residues. J gave up 7 bases and V 3 bases, and 10 bases lay outside the gene matches. Germline lookup yields CDR1 SGDLS and CDR2 YYNGEE. CDR3 DNA sequence: TGTGCCAGCAGCGCCCAGGGAGGGCTAGGAGAGCAGTACTTC. Its translation is CASSAQGGLGEQYF.

V and J are TRBV2 and TRBJ2-3; 8 bases are a match to TRBD2. Germline loops: CDR1 SNHLY, CDR2 FYNNEI. The J segment lost 2 bases and the V segment lost 5 bases, leaving 9 bases of the junction unmatched. This CDR3 has 16 residues. The CDR3 nucleotides are TGTGCCAGCAGTTACGCTGGACTAGCCCTCACAGATACGCAGTATTTT. This translates into CASSYAGLALTDTQYF.

Concerning this clone itself: The junction shows a germline mismatch at one end, possibly a read error. The chain uses TRBV19 and TRBJ1-5; D might be TRBD1 (6 bases). CDR1 is LNHDA and CDR2 is SQIVND in the germline V gene (reference sequence). This CDR3 has 14 amino acids. CDR3 amino acids: CASTDEGGDHPQHF. The CDR3 nucleotides are TGTGCCAGTACCGATGAGGGGGGGGATCACCCCCAGCATTTT.

This clone was seen only a few times. This sequence joins TRBV6-5 and TRBJ1-5; D perhaps matches TRBD1 (5 bases). Trimming removed 0 bases from V and 3 bases from J, with 9 bases in between. In germline, CDR1 is MNHEY, CDR2 SVGAGI. The CDR3 consists of 15 residues. CDR3 nucleotide sequence: TGTGCCAGCAGTTACTCGGGGGGTGACAATCAGCCCCAGCATTTT. It codes for CASSYSGGDNQPQHF.

The CDR3 here is CASSHPDTNYGYTF. CDR3 coding DNA: TGTGCCAGCAGCCACCCGGACACTAACTATGGCTACACCTTC. The J gene is TRBJ1-2, the V gene TRBV5-4, with D perhaps matching TRBD1 (5 bases). V gave up 4 bases and J gave up 0 bases, with 10 bases separating them. The CDR3 has 14 amino acids. The germline V gene has CDR1 SGHNT and CDR2 YYREEE (reference sequence).

The table lists this clone with a few counts. The chain is built from TRBV4-1 and TRBJ2-7; 8 bases align to TRBD2. The CDR3 length is 12 residues. Trimming took 6 bases from V and 5 from J; bases not matched to a gene: 3. Germline V gene lookup returns CDR1 MGHRA and CDR2 YSYEKL. The CDR3 loop reads CASSRTSNEQYF. In DNA, the CDR3 is TGCGCCAGCAGTCGGACTAGCAACGAGCAGTACTTC.

The chain has TRBV5-4 and TRBJ2-6; TRBD1 is a possible D gene (5 bases). This CDR3 is built from 18 residues. V lost 3 bases to trimming and J lost 1 base, with 17 bases between them. Germline CDR1 is SGHNT and CDR2 is YYREEE (reference sequence). CDR3 sequence (DNA): TGTGCCAGCAGCTCCGACAAGGCAGGGAAGTCTGGGGCCAACGTCCTGACTTTC. Its protein product is CASSSDKAGKSGANVLTF.

J is TRBJ2-3 and V is TRBV4-2; 7 positions agree with TRBD2. Germline CDR1 reads LGHNA; CDR2 reads YNFKEQ. This CDR3 is 15 amino acids long. V trimming: 3 bases; J trimming: 7 bases; junction bases outside the gene matches: 10. CDR3 coding DNA: TGTGCCAGCAGCCAGGAAAGGACTAGTGGACATACGCAGTATTTT. Amino acid sequence: CASSQERTSGHTQYF.

This clone was counted a few times. The chain carries TRBV19 and TRBJ2-7; 9 bases fit TRBD1. J lost 12 bases, V lost 5 bases, and 5 bases had no gene match. Germline V gene data show CDR1 as LNHDA and CDR2 as SQIVND (reference sequence). The CDR3 consists of 11 residues. CDR3 residues: CASSRQGVSYF. CDR3 in DNA: TGTGCCAGTAGTCGACAGGGGGTCTCGTACTTC. Using reference TRBV19 and TRBJ2-7 for the parts outside the CDR3, the full variable domain is DGGITQSPKYLFRKEGQNVTLSCEQNLNHDAMYWYRQDPGQGLRLIYYSQIVNDFQKGDIAEGYSVSREKKESFPLTVTSAQKNPTAFYLCASSRQGVSYFGPGTRLTVT.

This chain's CDR3 is CASSPPGLAGGNIQYF. DNA for the CDR3: TGTGCCAGCTCACCACCGGGACTAGCGGGGGGAAACATTCAGTACTTC. The J gene is TRBJ2-4, the V gene TRBV18, with TRBD2 identical over 15 bases. V shed 0 bases, J shed 6 bases, and the junction held 0 bases outside the gene matches. Germline V gene lookup returns CDR1 KGHSH and CDR2 LQKENI. The CDR3 totals 16 residues.

This chain joins TRBV10-3 and TRBJ2-7; weak D call: TRBD1 (6 bases). V gave up 11 bases and J gave up 3 bases, with 14 bases separating them. CDR1 is ENHRY and CDR2 is SYGVKD in the germline V gene. This CDR3 comprises 12 residues. CDR3 amino acids: CAARDIYYEQYF. The CDR3 DNA reads TGTGCCGCTCGGGACATATACTACGAGCAGTACTTC.